This T cell receptor (beta chain) was observed in a study of blood T cell repertoires in COVID-19. Study as a whole: PBMCs, B-cell-depleted T cells, or T cells were the source of the cDNA or gDNA that made up the material.

Recruitment covered about two dozen US areas and drew participants whose ages spanned roughly 18 to 100 years. Membership in each cohort depended on participant-reported clinical history. The germline CDR1 and CDR2 sequences are SNHLY and FYNNEI. J gave up 5 bases and V 3 bases, and 10 bases lay outside the gene matches. The CDR3 has 17 amino acids. Authors' analysis steps: Amplification with reference gene primers provided the estimates of nucleated cell counts. Here immunoSEQ multiplex PCR was the method, and the copy in TCRdb shows in-frame clones only, minus some. V, J and clone size are those of that table, while D and trimming were read from the DNA. Here the sample spans approximately 200,000 clones, approximately 86% being singletons.

Input material: PBMCs or T cells enriched from blood (not recorded which). The receptor was isolated from a woman aged 25 to 39 who had been exposed to COVID-19. The chain links TRBV2 to TRBJ2-2, with 9 nucleotides matching TRBD1. The CDR3 DNA reads TGTGCCAGCAGTGATGGGGTTGGGACAGGGTGGACCGGGGAGCTGTTTTTT. Translated: CASSDGVGTGWTGELFF.